Shown below are 23 T cell receptor beta chains from a single sample sequenced in a study of T cell responses to AZD1222 COVID-19 vaccine. TCRdb's table, derived via immunoSEQ multiplex PCR, lists solely in-frame clones and lacks some. The table lists 150,000 to 200,000 clones, approximately 94% of them singletons, with roughly 10% in the top ten. The material was peripheral blood, obtained on day 0 of AZD1222 vaccination. The source is an adult in good health.

The genes are TRBV27 and TRBJ1-5, with 8 bases that match TRBD1. J gave up 6 bases and V 6 bases, and 7 bases lay outside the gene matches. The CDR3 consists of 14 residues. The germline V gene has CDR1 MNHEY and CDR2 SMNVEV (reference sequence). The CDR3: CASRRQGTGQPQHF. CDR3 DNA: TGTGCCAGCAGGAGACAGGGGACGGGTCAGCCCCAGCATTTT.

The V gene is TRBV7-8, the J gene TRBJ1-2, with D unresolved. CDR1 is SGHVS, CDR2 FQNEAQ, per germline. The CDR3 totals 15 residues. Trimming took off 5 bases at V and 0 bases at J, with 13 bases between the two ends. The CDR3 nucleotides read TGTGCCAGCAGCCACGGCCTCGGTTCTAACTATGGCTACACCTTC. This sequence encodes CASSHGLGSNYGYTF.

The rearrangement uses TRBV20-1 and TRBJ2-3; 10 bases align to TRBD2. V dropped 3 bases and J dropped 1; count of bases not matched to a gene: 1. CDR1 and CDR2 (germline): DFQATT, SNEGSKA (reference sequence). The CDR3 loop spans 14 amino acids. CDR3 nucleotides: TGCAGTGCTAGTACTAGCGGGGGCACAGATACGCAGTATTTT. Translation gives CSASTSGGTDTQYF.

This clone appeared a single time. This rearrangement joins TRBV7-6 to TRBJ2-7; 11 nucleotides line up with TRBD2. The CDR3 consists of 16 residues. Looked up from germline, CDR1 is SGHVS and CDR2 is FNYEAQ. Germline trimming cut 5 bases from V and 4 bases from J; bases unmatched to any gene: 10. The DNA of the CDR3 is TGTGCCAGCAGCAGAGGGACTAGCGGTAGGGGGTACGAGCAGTACTTC. Translation gives CASSRGTSGRGYEQYF.

The rearrangement links TRBV30 to TRBJ1-5; tentatively, D is TRBD1 (6 bases). Per germline, CDR1 GTSNPN and CDR2 SVGIG (reference sequence). V was shortened by 0 bases and J by 4 bases, with 13 bases between the two germline ends. CDR3 size: 15 residues. CDR3 sequence reads: CAWSVRSRGNQPQHF. CDR3 nucleotide sequence: TGTGCCTGGAGTGTAAGGTCTAGGGGGAATCAGCCCCAGCATTTT.

This clone was seen a few times. The chain combines TRBV18 with TRBJ2-3, with 10 bases matching TRBD1. V gave up 2 bases and J gave up 4 bases; unmatched junction bases: 3. The CDR3 spans 15 residues. Germline values: CDR1 KGHSH, CDR2 LQKENI. This chain's CDR3 is CASSPWTGGADTQYF. Here the CDR3 DNA reads TGTGCCAGCTCACCATGGACAGGGGGTGCAGATACGCAGTATTTT.

This clone was seen just once. The chain joins TRBV27 to TRBJ1-6; 8 bases are shared with TRBD1. This CDR3 is 17 amino acids long. J lost 10 bases, V lost 4 bases, and 15 bases had no gene match. In germline, CDR1 is MNHEY, CDR2 SMNVEV (reference sequence). CDR3 amino acids: CASSSPGTGGLYSPLHF. DNA for the CDR3: TGTGCCAGCAGTTCCCCCGGGACAGGCGGCCTATACTCACCCCTCCACTTT.

The chain employs TRBV28 and TRBJ1-5; tentatively, D is TRBD1 (5 bases). This CDR3 has 14 amino acids. Trimming left V 3 bases short and J 11 bases short, with 17 bases between. Per germline, CDR1 MDHEN and CDR2 SYDVKM. This CDR3 reads CASSFPPGDEAQHF. In DNA form, the CDR3 reads TGTGCCAGCAGTTTCCCCCCGGGGGACGAGGCCCAGCATTTT. Drawing the rest from reference TRBV28 and TRBJ1-5, the complete variable domain is DVKVTQSSRYLVKRTGEKVFLECVQDMDHENMFWYRQDPGLGLRLIYFSYDVKMKEKGDIPEGYSVSREKKERFSLILESASTNQTSMYLCASSFPPGDEAQHFGDGTRLSIL.

A word on this clone: Within the sample, other DNA sequences also encode this same CDR3. The chain uses TRBV9 and TRBJ2-2; D is unresolved. Per the germline V gene, CDR1 is SGDLS and CDR2 is YYNGEE. The V and J ends lost 0 bases and 5 bases respectively, with 8 bases between them. There are 14 residues in the CDR3. The CDR3 coding sequence is TGTGCCAGCAGCGTAGGGGGATCGACCGGGGAGCTGTTTTTT. It yields the protein CASSVGGSTGELFF.

On this clone: It is unclear where the CDR3 begins or ends on the DNA, so no DNA is shown, and the CDR3 is as TCRdb lists it. This sequence joins TRBV7-6 and TRBJ1-3; the D segment call TRBD1 is taken from the table without a DNA check. The CDR3 contains 18 residues when both ends are counted. Germline values: CDR1 SGHVS, CDR2 FNYEAQ. CDR3 loop: CASSPFGAGTGRGNTIYF.

The rearrangement joins TRBV5-1 to TRBJ1-1; D possibly corresponds to TRBD1 (6 bases). Trimming cost V 7 bases and J 1 base, with 17 bases left between them. The CDR3 loop spans 15 amino acids. Looked up from germline, CDR1 is SGHRS and CDR2 is YFSETQ. DNA for the CDR3: TGCGCCAGCTCTGAGGCCGCCAGGGGGAACACTGAAGCTTTCTTT. It translates to CASSEAARGNTEAFF.

The chain carries TRBV24-1 and TRBJ2-1; no clear D. This CDR3 is 12 amino acids long. Germline assignment: CDR1 KGHDR and CDR2 SFDVKD. V was shortened by 4 bases and J by 10 bases, with 10 bases between the two germline ends. The CDR3 region is CATSEPYLEQFF. For the CDR3, the DNA is TGTGCCACCAGTGAACCTTATTTGGAGCAGTTCTTC.

The chain recombines TRBV3-1 (or the pseudogene TRBV3-2) with TRBJ1-1; 9 bases map to TRBD1. V gave up 4 bases and J gave up 10 bases; unmatched junction bases: 10. Germline V gives CDR1 LGHDT, CDR2 YNNKEL (reference sequence). CDR3 size: 14 residues. The CDR3 here is CASSPSRDRAAAFF. In DNA form, the CDR3 reads TGTGCCAGCAGCCCTAGCCGGGACAGGGCGGCAGCTTTCTTT.

The V and J genes are TRBV6-5 and TRBJ1-3; D unresolved. There are 11 residues in the CDR3. The V gene's germline CDR1 is MNHEY and CDR2 SVGAGI. Trimming shortened V by 10 bases and J by 4 bases, and 8 bases separated the two germline ends. The CDR3 coding sequence is TGTGCCACTAGAACGGGAAACACCATATATTTT. Translated: CATRTGNTIYF.

This chain links TRBV3-1 (or the pseudogene TRBV3-2) with TRBJ1-5; unclear D gene. The CDR3 has 15 residues. Germline V lookup: CDR1 LGHDT, CDR2 YNNKEL (reference sequence). Trimming removed 2 bases at V and 1 base at J, with 9 bases between. This chain's CDR3 is CASSQNSESNQPQHF. Written as DNA, the CDR3 is TGTGCCAGCAGCCAAAATAGTGAGAGCAATCAGCCCCAGCATTTT.

The chain has TRBV6-6 and TRBJ2-1; 9 nucleotides agree with TRBD1. This CDR3 region has 15 residues. J was trimmed by 7 bases and V by 2 bases; bases with no gene match: 6. In germline, CDR1 is MNHNY, CDR2 SVGAGI (reference sequence). The CDR3 bases are TGTGCCAGCAGTTACCACCGGGACAGGGTAAATGAGCAGTTCTTC. Amino acid sequence: CASSYHRDRVNEQFF.

The chain has TRBV2 and TRBJ1-2; D may be TRBD1 (6 bases). V lost 9 bases to trimming and J lost 4 bases, with 12 bases between them. Germline V CDR1 and CDR2: SNHLY, FYNNEI. This CDR3 region has 12 residues. The CDR3 spells CASGQSGYGYTF. The CDR3 DNA reads as TGTGCCAGTGGACAGAGCGGCTATGGCTACACCTTC. Full variable domain (rest looked up from reference TRBV2 and TRBJ1-2): EPEVTQTPSHQVTQMGQEVILRCVPISNHLYFYWYRQILGQKVEFLVSFYNNEISEKSEIFDDQFSVERPDGSNFTLKIRSTKLEDSAMYFCASGQSGYGYTFGSGTRLTVV.

This clone showed up just once. The rearrangement uses TRBV5-5 and TRBJ2-7; no firm D call. Between the trimmed V and J ends, which lost 2 bases and 6 bases, there was a span of 12 bases. The CDR3 has 13 residues. CDR1 SGHKS and CDR2 YYEKEE come from the germline V gene (reference sequence). As DNA, the CDR3 is TGTGCCAGCAGCTTTGTTGAGACGAGCGAGCAGTACTTC. It translates to CASSFVETSEQYF.

This rearrangement joins TRBV7-8 to TRBJ2-5, with D hard to call. The CDR3 spans 16 residues. With 5 bases removed from V and 2 bases from J, the gap between germline ends came to 18 bases. Germline V gene data show CDR1 as SGHVS and CDR2 as FQNEAQ. The CDR3 DNA sequence: TGTGCCAGCAGCCTCGCGTGGAAGGGTGGGCAAGAGACCCAGTACTTC. Translation gives CASSLAWKGGQETQYF.

This clone was seen only a few times. This rearrangement joins TRBV4-3 to TRBJ2-7; TRBD1 aligns across 8 bases. Germline V gives CDR1 LGHNA, CDR2 YSLEER. J gave up 0 bases and V 0 bases, and 7 bases lay outside the gene matches. There are 17 residues in the CDR3. CDR3 region: CASSQEIGTGHSYEQYF. CDR3 bases: TGCGCCAGCAGCCAAGAGATAGGGACAGGACACTCCTACGAGCAGTACTTC.

The gene calls are TRBV5-1 and TRBJ1-5; TRBD1 matches at 8 bases. The germline V gene has CDR1 SGHRS and CDR2 YFSETQ. This CDR3 contains 17 residues. Losses at the gene ends were 2 bases for V and 2 bases for J; bases not matched to a gene: 9. CDR3 sequence reads: CASSLSPTGVGNQPQHF. DNA of the CDR3: TGCGCCAGCAGCTTATCTCCGACAGGGGTGGGCAATCAGCCCCAGCATTTT. The whole variable domain, remainder taken from reference TRBV5-1 and TRBJ1-5, is KAGVTQTPRYLIKTRGQQVTLSCSPISGHRSVSWYQQTPGQGLQFLFEYFSETQRNKGNFPGRFSGRQFSNSRSEMNVSTLELGDSALYLCASSLSPTGVGNQPQHFGDGTRLSIL.

This rearrangement joins TRBV5-1 to TRBJ2-3; D call uncertain. Trimming pared 0 bases from V and 0 bases from J, leaving 8 bases between. Germline assignment: CDR1 SGHRS and CDR2 YFSETQ. The CDR3 contains 15 residues. CDR3 amino acids: CASSLVMGSTDTQYF. CDR3 DNA: TGCGCCAGCAGCTTGGTAATGGGCAGCACAGATACGCAGTATTTT.

This clone has only one observation. This chain's CDR3 is CASSSPLHF. The CDR3 bases are TGTGCCAGCAGCTCACCCCTCCACTTT. This rearrangement joins TRBV28 to TRBJ1-6; D not certain. Germline V gene sequence: CDR1 MDHEN, CDR2 SYDVKM. The CDR3 loop spans 9 amino acids. The ends were cut back, 6 bases at V and 10 bases at J, with 1 base in the middle.